The rows below give T cell receptor beta chains drawn from one sample of a study of cytomegalovirus exposure and HLA in healthy donors. The table came from immunoSEQ multiplex PCR; TCRdb's copy has only in-frame clones and leaves some out. With 40,000 to 45,000 clones in the sample, the ten largest clones hold over 1.5%. Specimen: PBMCs. The receptors shown here come from a young woman in good health and CMV-seronegative. The CDR3 runs from the conserved cysteine through the conserved F or W. The order of the fields is D gene, V gene, J gene, CDR3 protein, CDR3 DNA. The D gene is left open where the match is weak.

>-|TRBV2|TRBJ1-2
CASTGTNYGYTF
TGTGCCAGCACGGGGACTAACTATGGCTACACCTTC
>-|TRBV2|TRBJ1-3
CASSEDTRNTIYF
TGTGCCAGCAGTGAAGACACTAGAAACACCATATATTTT
>-|TRBV30|TRBJ2-1
CAWSGMTEVGERSYNEQFF
TGTGCCTGGAGTGGTATGACGGAAGTAGGCGAGCGCTCCTACAATGAGCAGTTCTTC
>TRBD1|TRBV20-1|TRBJ1-2
CSATGDYGYTF
TGCAGCGCTACAGGGGATTATGGCTACACCTTC
>-|TRBV6-5|TRBJ1-5
CASSYQGLNQPQHF
TGTGCCAGCAGTTATCAGGGGCTAAATCAGCCCCAGCATTTT
>-|TRBV9|TRBJ2-1
CASSPRAGPNEQFF
TGTGCCAGCAGCCCCCGGGCAGGGCCCAATGAGCAGTTCTTC
>TRBD2|TRBV6-6|TRBJ2-5
CASRQTSAQYF
TGTGCCAGCAGACAGACTAGCGCACAGTACTTC
>-|TRBV6-6|TRBJ1-2
CASSYGGGLVTF
TGTGCCAGCAGTTACGGGGGCGGTTTGGTCACCTTC
>TRBD2|TRBV30|TRBJ2-1
CAWSSVAGPSEQFF
TGTGCCTGGAGTTCGGTAGCGGGGCCTTCGGAGCAGTTCTTC
>-|TRBV28|TRBJ1-1
CASSPRGGMNTEAFF
TGTGCCAGCAGTCCCCGGGGAGGGATGAACACTGAAGCTTTCTTT
>TRBD1|TRBV5-1|TRBJ2-7
CASSSGQAGPYEQYF
TGCGCCAGCAGTTCGGGACAGGCGGGCCCCTACGAGCAGTACTTC
>TRBD1|TRBV20-1|TRBJ2-7
CSAPQGDEQYF
TGCAGTGCGCCACAGGGGGACGAGCAGTACTTC
>-|TRBV27|TRBJ1-2
CASMGEGRANYGYTF
TGTGCCAGCATGGGTGAAGGGAGAGCTAACTATGGCTACACCTTC
>TRBD2|TRBV9|TRBJ2-7
CASSQGTSRAYEQYF
TGTGCCAGCAGCCAGGGGACTAGTCGCGCCTACGAGCAGTACTTC
>TRBD2|TRBV5-1|TRBJ2-2
CASSPTSGNPGELFF
TGCGCCAGCAGCCCGACAAGCGGGAACCCCGGGGAGCTGTTTTTT
>TRBD1|TRBV6-5|TRBJ1-2
CASSYHRDRADYGYTF
TGTGCCAGCAGTTACCACCGGGACAGGGCCGACTATGGCTACACCTTC
>-|TRBV14|TRBJ1-1
CASSQDWGGLNTEAFF
TGTGCCAGCAGCCAAGATTGGGGGGGTTTGAACACTGAAGCTTTCTTT
>-|TRBV4-1|TRBJ2-7
CASSPSPLYEQYF
TGCGCCAGCAGCCCTTCCCCCTTGTACGAGCAGTACTTC
>-|TRBV30|TRBJ2-7
CAWRPWQGYEQYF
TGTGCCTGGCGCCCCTGGCAGGGCTACGAGCAGTACTTC
>TRBD1|TRBV7-2|TRBJ1-1
CASSLGDSLEAFF
TGTGCCAGCAGCTTAGGGGACAGCTTGGAAGCTTTCTTT
>-|TRBV7-3|TRBJ2-7
CASSLAPFTEQYF
TGTGCCAGCAGCTTGGCCCCTTTCACCGAGCAGTACTTC
>TRBD2|TRBV27|TRBJ2-7
CASSFGTSGQEQYF
TGTGCCAGCAGTTTCGGGACTAGCGGACAAGAGCAGTACTTC
>TRBD1|TRBV5-1|TRBJ2-5
CASSAQGQETQYF
TGCGCCAGCAGCGCACAGGGGCAAGAGACCCAGTACTTC